This TCR beta chain was found in a study of OX40 agonist ivuxolimab in advanced cancers. Overall study context: Patients undergoing dose escalation presented with hepatocellular carcinoma, melanoma, renal cell or head and neck cancer.

This table comes from immunoSEQ multiplex PCR, and its TCRdb copy is limited to in-frame clones, with some not included. The repertoire includes 85,000 or so clones, 65% to 90% of them detected once, and about 2% sits in the top ten. The sequencing here drew on CD4+ or CD8+ T cells sorted from blood, taken in a trial of the OX40 agonist ivuxolimab. This clonotype was obtained from an adult with an advanced solid tumor such as melanoma, head and neck, liver or kidney cancer.

The CDR3 protein is CASSVVGGWLRTEAFF. CDR3 DNA: TGTGCCAGCAGCGTGGTAGGGGGCTGGCTTAGAACTGAAGCTTTCTTT. This chain connects TRBV13 to TRBJ1-1; 7 bases line up with TRBD1. The CDR3 extends over 16 amino acids. With V trimmed by 5 bases and J by 5 bases, 14 bases remained unmatched. Germline assignment: CDR1 PRHDT and CDR2 FYEKMQ (reference sequence).